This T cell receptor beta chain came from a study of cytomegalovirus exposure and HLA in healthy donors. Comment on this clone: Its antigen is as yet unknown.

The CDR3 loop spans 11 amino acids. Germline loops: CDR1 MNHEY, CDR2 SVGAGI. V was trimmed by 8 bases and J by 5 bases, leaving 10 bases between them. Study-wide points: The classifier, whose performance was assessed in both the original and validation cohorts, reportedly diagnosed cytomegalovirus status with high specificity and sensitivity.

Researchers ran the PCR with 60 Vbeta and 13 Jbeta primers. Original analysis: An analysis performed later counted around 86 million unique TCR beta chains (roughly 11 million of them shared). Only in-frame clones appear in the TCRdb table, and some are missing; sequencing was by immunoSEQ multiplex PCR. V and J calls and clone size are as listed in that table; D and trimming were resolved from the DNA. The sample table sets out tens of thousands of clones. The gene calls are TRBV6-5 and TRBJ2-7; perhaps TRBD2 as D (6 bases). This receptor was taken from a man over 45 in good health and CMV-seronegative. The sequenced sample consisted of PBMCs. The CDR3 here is CASPPGDEQYF. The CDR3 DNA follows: TGTGCCAGCCCTCCGGGAGACGAGCAGTACTTC.